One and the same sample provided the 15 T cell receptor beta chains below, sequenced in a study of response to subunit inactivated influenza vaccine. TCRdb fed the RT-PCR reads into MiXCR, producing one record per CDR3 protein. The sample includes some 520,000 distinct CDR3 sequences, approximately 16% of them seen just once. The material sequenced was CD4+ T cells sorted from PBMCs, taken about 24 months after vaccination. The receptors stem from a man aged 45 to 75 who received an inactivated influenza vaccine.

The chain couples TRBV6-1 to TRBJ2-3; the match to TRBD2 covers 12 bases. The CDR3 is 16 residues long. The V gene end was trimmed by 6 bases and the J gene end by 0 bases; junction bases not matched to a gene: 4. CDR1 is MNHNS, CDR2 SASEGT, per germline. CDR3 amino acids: CASRGLAGSSTDTQYF. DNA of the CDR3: TGTGCCAGCAGAGGACTAGCGGGATCTAGCACAGATACGCAGTATTTT.

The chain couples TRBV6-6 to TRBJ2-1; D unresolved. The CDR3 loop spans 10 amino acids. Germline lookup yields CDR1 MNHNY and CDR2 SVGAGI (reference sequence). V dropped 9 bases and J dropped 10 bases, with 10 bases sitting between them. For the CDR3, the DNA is TGTGCCAGTGCGGCCGTAGAGCAGTTCTTC. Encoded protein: CASAAVEQFF.

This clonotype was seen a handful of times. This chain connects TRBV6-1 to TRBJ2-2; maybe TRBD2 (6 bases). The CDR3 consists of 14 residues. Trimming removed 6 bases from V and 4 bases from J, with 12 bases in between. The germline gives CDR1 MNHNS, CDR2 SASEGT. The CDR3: CASSRGTSTGELFF. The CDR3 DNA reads TGTGCCAGCAGCCGCGGGACTTCCACCGGGGAGCTGTTTTTT.

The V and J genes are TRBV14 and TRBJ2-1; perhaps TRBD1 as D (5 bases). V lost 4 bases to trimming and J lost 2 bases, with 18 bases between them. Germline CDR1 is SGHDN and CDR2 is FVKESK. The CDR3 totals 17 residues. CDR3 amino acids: CASSPTSGALTYNEQFF. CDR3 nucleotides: TGTGCCAGCAGCCCCACTTCTGGGGCCCTAACCTACAATGAGCAGTTCTTC.

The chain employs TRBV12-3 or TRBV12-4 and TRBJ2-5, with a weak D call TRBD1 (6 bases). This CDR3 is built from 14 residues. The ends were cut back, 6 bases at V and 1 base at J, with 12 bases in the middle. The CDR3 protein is CASRGGPRQETQYF. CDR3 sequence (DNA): TGTGCCAGCAGAGGGGGACCCCGCCAAGAGACCCAGTACTTC.

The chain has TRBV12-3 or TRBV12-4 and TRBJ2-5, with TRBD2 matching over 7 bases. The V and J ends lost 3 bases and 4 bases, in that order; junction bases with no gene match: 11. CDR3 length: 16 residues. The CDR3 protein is CASSLGRLADTETQYF. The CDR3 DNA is TGTGCCAGCAGTTTGGGGCGGCTAGCGGATACAGAGACCCAGTACTTC.

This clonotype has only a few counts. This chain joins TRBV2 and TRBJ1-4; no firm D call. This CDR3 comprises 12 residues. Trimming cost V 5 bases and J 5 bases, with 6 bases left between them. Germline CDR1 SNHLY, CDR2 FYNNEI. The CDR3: CASSLPNEKLFF. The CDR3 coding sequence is TGTGCCAGCAGTTTACCGAATGAAAAACTGTTTTTT.

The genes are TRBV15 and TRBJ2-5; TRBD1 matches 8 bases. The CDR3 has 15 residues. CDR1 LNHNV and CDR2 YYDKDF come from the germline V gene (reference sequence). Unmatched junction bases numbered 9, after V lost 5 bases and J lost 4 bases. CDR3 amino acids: CATSPRQGLVETQYF. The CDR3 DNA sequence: TGTGCCACCAGCCCAAGACAGGGGCTGGTAGAGACCCAGTACTTC. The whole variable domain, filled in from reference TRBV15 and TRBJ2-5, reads DAMVIQNPRYQVTQFGKPVTLSCSQTLNHNVMYWYQQKSSQAPKLLFHYYDKDFNNEADTPDNFQSRRPNTSFCFLDIRSPGLGDTAMYLCATSPRQGLVETQYFGPGTRLLVL.

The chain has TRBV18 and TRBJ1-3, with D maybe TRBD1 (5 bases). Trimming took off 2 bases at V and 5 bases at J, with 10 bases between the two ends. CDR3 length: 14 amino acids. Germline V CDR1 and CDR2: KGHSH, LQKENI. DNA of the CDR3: TGTGCCAGCTCACCAGAAGGGACTAGAAACACCATATATTTT. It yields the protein CASSPEGTRNTIYF.

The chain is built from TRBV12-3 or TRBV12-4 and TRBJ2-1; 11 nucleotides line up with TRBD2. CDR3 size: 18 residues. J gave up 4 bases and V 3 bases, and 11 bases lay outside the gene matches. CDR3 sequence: CASSFQGWTSGLYNEQFF. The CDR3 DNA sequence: TGTGCCAGCAGTTTCCAGGGGTGGACTAGCGGGTTATACAATGAGCAGTTCTTC.

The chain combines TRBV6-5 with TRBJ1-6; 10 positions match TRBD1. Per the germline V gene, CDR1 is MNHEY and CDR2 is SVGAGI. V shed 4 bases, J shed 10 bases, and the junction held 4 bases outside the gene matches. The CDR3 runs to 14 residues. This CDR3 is CASSSGTGESPLHF. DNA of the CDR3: TGTGCCAGCAGTTCCGGGACAGGGGAATCACCCCTCCACTTT.

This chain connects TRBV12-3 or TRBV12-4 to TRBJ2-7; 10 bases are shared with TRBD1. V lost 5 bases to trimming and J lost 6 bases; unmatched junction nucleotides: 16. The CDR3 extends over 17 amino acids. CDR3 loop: CASSRLGARDRGIEQYF. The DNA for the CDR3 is TGTGCCAGCAGTCGCCTTGGGGCCAGGGACAGGGGTATCGAGCAGTACTTC.

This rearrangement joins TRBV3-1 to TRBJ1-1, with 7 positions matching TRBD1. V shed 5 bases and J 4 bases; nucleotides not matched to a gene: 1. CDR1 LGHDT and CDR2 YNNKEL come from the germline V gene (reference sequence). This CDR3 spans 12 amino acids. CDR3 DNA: TGTGCCAGCAGCTCAGGGGGCACTGAAGCTTTCTTT. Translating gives CASSSGGTEAFF.

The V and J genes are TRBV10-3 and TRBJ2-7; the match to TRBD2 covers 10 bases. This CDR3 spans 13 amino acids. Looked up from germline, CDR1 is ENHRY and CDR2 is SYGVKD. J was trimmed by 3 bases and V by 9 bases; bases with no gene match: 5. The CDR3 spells CAISSGSFYEQYF. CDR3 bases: TGTGCCATTTCTAGCGGGAGTTTCTACGAGCAGTACTTC.

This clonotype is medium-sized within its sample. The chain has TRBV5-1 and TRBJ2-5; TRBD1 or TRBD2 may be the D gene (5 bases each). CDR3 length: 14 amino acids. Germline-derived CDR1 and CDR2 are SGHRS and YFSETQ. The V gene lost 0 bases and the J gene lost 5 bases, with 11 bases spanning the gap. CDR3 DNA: TGCGCCAGCAGCTTGGCCGGGACGGGGGAGACCCAGTACTTC. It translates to CASSLAGTGETQYF.